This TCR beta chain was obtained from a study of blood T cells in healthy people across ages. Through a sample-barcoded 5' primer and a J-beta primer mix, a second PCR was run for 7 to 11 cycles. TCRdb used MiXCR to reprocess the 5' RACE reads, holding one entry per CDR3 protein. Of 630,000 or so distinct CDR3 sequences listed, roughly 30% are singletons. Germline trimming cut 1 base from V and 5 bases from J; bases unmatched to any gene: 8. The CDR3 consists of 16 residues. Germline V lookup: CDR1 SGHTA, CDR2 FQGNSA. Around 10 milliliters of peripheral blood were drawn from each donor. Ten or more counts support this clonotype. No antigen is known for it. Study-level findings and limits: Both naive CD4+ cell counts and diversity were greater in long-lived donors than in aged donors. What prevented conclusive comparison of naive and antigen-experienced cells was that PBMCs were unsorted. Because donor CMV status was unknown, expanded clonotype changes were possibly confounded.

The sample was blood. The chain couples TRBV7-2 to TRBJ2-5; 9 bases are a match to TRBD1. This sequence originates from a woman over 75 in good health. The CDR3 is CASSLGWTGEGETQYF. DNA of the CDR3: TGTGCCAGCAGCTTAGGATGGACAGGGGAGGGGGAGACCCAGTACTTC.